These 13 T cell receptor beta chains share one sample of origin, sequenced in a study of blood T cell repertoires in COVID-19. The data were produced by immunoSEQ multiplex PCR, yet TCRdb's version contains in-frame clones alone and is incomplete. This sample carries a few hundred thousand clones, roughly 90% of them seen once, and the ten largest clones take under 15%. The sample was peripheral blood. Source of these receptors: a woman in her fifties or sixties with acute or convalescent COVID-19.

The chain links TRBV2 to TRBJ1-2, with 8 bases matching TRBD1. The CDR3 runs 16 residues. Germline V gene data show CDR1 as SNHLY and CDR2 as FYNNEI. With 4 bases clipped from V and 2 bases from J, the junction kept 9 bases outside the gene matches. The chain's CDR3 is CASSVFGQGANYGYTF. CDR3 DNA: TGTGCCAGCAGTGTGTTTGGGCAGGGGGCGAACTATGGCTACACCTTC. The full variable domain, rest sourced from reference TRBV2 and TRBJ1-2, is EPEVTQTPSHQVTQMGQEVILRCVPISNHLYFYWYRQILGQKVEFLVSFYNNEISEKSEIFDDQFSVERPDGSNFTLKIRSTKLEDSAMYFCASSVFGQGANYGYTFGSGTRLTVV.

The gene calls are TRBV28 and TRBJ1-5; TRBD1 might be the D (6 bases). The CDR3 totals 14 residues. V was shortened by 3 bases and J by 4 bases, with 10 bases between the two germline ends. Germline V CDR1 and CDR2: MDHEN, SYDVKM. The CDR3 DNA reads TGTGCCAGCAGTTTCTCGACAGGAAATCAGCCCCAGCATTTT. This translates into CASSFSTGNQPQHF. Full variable domain (remainder filled in from reference TRBV28 and TRBJ1-5): DVKVTQSSRYLVKRTGEKVFLECVQDMDHENMFWYRQDPGLGLRLIYFSYDVKMKEKGDIPEGYSVSREKKERFSLILESASTNQTSMYLCASSFSTGNQPQHFGDGTRLSIL.

The chain links TRBV18 to TRBJ1-6; no clear D. This CDR3 region has 14 residues. V was cut by 1 base and J by 6 bases, with 7 bases left in between. The germline V gene has CDR1 KGHSH and CDR2 LQKENI. The CDR3 here is CASSPQEGNSPLHF. The CDR3 DNA reads as TGTGCCAGCTCACCACAGGAGGGTAATTCACCCCTCCACTTT. The variable domain in full, completed from reference TRBV18 and TRBJ1-6, reads NAGVMQNPRHLVRRRGQEARLRCSPMKGHSHVYWYRQLPEEGLKFMVYLQKENIIDESGMPKERFSAEFPKEGPSILRIQQVVRGDSAAYFCASSPQEGNSPLHFGNGTRLTVT.

This sequence joins TRBV7-9 and TRBJ2-7, with 11 bases identical to TRBD1. The V gene's germline CDR1 is SEHNR and CDR2 FQNEAQ (reference sequence). The CDR3 length is 17 residues. Trimming removed 4 bases from V and 2 bases from J; junction bases left unmatched: 10. Here the CDR3 reads CASSSLDRGQFPYEQYF. The CDR3 region has the DNA TGTGCCAGCAGCTCACTGGACAGGGGGCAGTTCCCCTACGAGCAGTACTTC.

In nucleotides, the CDR3 is TGTGCCAGCAGCGTAGGGGACAGCGCCTTAGGCTACACCTTC. Translating gives CASSVGDSALGYTF. The V gene is TRBV9, the J gene TRBJ1-2, with 7 bases identical to TRBD1. The CDR3 totals 14 residues. J gave up 8 bases and V 0 bases, and 7 bases lay outside the gene matches. Germline CDR1 reads SGDLS; CDR2 reads YYNGEE.

The CDR3 loop is CASSYPVETQYF. The CDR3 DNA reads TGTGCCAGCAGCTACCCGGTGGAGACCCAGTACTTC. The V gene is TRBV7-9, the J gene TRBJ2-5; D gene unclear. Deletions cut 4 bases from V and 5 bases from J, with 8 bases between. Germline CDR1 SEHNR, CDR2 FQNEAQ (reference sequence). This CDR3 has 12 amino acids.

The rearrangement uses TRBV7-2 and TRBJ2-2; 7 bases agree with TRBD1. This CDR3 has 15 residues. The trim removed 1 base at V and 7 bases at J, leaving 6 bases unmatched. Germline assignment: CDR1 SGHTA and CDR2 FQGNSA. The CDR3 is CASSLGRTGGGELFF. The CDR3 DNA follows: TGTGCCAGCAGCTTAGGTCGGACAGGAGGCGGGGAGCTGTTTTTT.

The rearrangement links TRBV7-2 to TRBJ1-5; unclear D gene. The germline V gene has CDR1 SGHTA and CDR2 FQGNSA. Deletions cut 0 bases from V and 4 bases from J, with 4 bases between. The CDR3 has 13 residues. The DNA for the CDR3 is TGTGCCAGCAGCTTAGCTCCGAATCAGCCCCAGCATTTT. Its protein product is CASSLAPNQPQHF. Combining the CDR3 with reference TRBV7-2 and TRBJ1-5 gives the whole variable domain GAGVSQSPSNKVTEKGKDVELRCDPISGHTALYWYRQSLGQGLEFLIYFQGNSAPDKSGLPSDRFSAERTGGSVSTLTIQRTQQEDSAVYLCASSLAPNQPQHFGDGTRLSIL.

The rearrangement joins TRBV27 to TRBJ1-2; D is ambiguous. The CDR3 extends over 13 amino acids. V gave up 2 bases and J gave up 7 bases, with 11 bases separating them. CDR1 is MNHEY and CDR2 is SMNVEV in the germline V gene (reference sequence). The CDR3 sequence: CASSLGLAVGYTF. The CDR3 DNA is TGTGCCAGCAGTTTAGGTCTGGCAGTTGGCTACACCTTC.

This rearrangement joins TRBV6-2 or TRBV6-3 to TRBJ2-5; 10 nucleotides agree with TRBD2. The germline V gene has CDR1 MNHEY and CDR2 SVGEGT. This CDR3 has 17 amino acids. J was trimmed by 2 bases and V by 0 bases; bases with no gene match: 6. The chain's CDR3 is CASSYSGTSVPQETQYF. The CDR3 nucleotides are TGTGCCAGCAGTTACTCTGGGACTAGCGTCCCGCAAGAGACCCAGTACTTC.

The table lists this clone with a few counts. J is TRBJ1-2 and V is TRBV2; D may be TRBD1 (6 bases). This CDR3 is 13 amino acids long. Germline V gives CDR1 SNHLY, CDR2 FYNNEI. Trimming pared 8 bases from V and 8 bases from J, leaving 18 bases between. CDR3 in DNA: TGTGCCAGCGGACAACCGGGACAATACGGCTACACCTTC. Protein: CASGQPGQYGYTF.

This sequence joins TRBV29-1 and TRBJ1-2; weak D call: TRBD1 (5 bases). Per the germline V gene, CDR1 is SQVTM and CDR2 is ANQGSEA. CDR3 size: 13 residues. Trimming shortened V by 4 bases and J by 8 bases, and 17 bases separated the two germline ends. The DNA of the CDR3 is TGCAGCGTTGCTGGGCTGTCGGGGGTCGGCTACACCTTC. It yields the protein CSVAGLSGVGYTF.

The chain combines TRBV7-2 with TRBJ1-3; D is ambiguous. The V end lost 3 bases, the J end lost 0 bases, and 12 bases lay between the germline ends. The CDR3 has 16 amino acids. CDR1 and CDR2 from the germline V gene are SGHTA and FQGNSA. In nucleotides, the CDR3 is TGTGCCAGCAGCTTGAGGACTTCGAACTCTGGAAACACCATATATTTT. Translated, it gives CASSLRTSNSGNTIYF.